The clone carrying this T cell receptor beta chain was seen more than once but under ten times. Germline values: CDR1 LNHDA, CDR2 SQIVND (reference sequence). The V segment lost 6 bases and the J segment 0 bases; nucleotides outside the gene matches: 4. The CDR3 extends over 15 amino acids. The sample originates from a study of OX40 agonist ivuxolimab in advanced cancers. Study overall: Prior therapy, whether anti-PD-1, anti-PD-L1 or anti-CTLA-4, was allowed, and less than 45% had some.

The data were produced by immunoSEQ multiplex PCR, yet TCRdb's version contains in-frame clones alone and is incomplete. Of 50,000 or so clones listed, roughly 79% were seen once; the top ten hold 7.9%. V and J are TRBV19 and TRBJ1-5, with 8 bases aligning to TRBD1. The sequence came from an adult with an advanced solid tumor such as melanoma, head and neck, liver or kidney cancer. The sequenced sample was CD4+ or CD8+ T cells sorted from blood, obtained in a trial of the OX40 agonist ivuxolimab. CDR3 coding DNA: TGTGCCAGTAGCCAGGGACAGGTTAGCAATCAGCCCCAGCATTTT. This translates into CASSQGQVSNQPQHF.